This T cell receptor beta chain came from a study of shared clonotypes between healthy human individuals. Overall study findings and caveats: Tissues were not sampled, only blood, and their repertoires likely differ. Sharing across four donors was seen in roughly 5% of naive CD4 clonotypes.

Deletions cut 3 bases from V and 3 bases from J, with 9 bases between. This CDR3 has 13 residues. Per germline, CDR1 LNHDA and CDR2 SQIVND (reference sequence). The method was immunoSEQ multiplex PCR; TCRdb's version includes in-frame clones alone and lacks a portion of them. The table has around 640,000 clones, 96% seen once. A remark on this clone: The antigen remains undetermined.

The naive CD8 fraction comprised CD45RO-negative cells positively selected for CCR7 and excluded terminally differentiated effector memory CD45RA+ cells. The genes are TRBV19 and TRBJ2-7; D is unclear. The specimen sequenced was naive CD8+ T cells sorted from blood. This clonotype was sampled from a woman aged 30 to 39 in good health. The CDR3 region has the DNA TGTGCCAGTAGTATTAATGGGGACTACGAGCAGTACTTC. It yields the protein CASSINGDYEQYF. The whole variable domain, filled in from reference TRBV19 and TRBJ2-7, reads DGGITQSPKYLFRKEGQNVTLSCEQNLNHDAMYWYRQDPGQGLRLIYYSQIVNDFQKGDIAEGYSVSREKKESFPLTVTSAQKNPTAFYLCASSINGDYEQYFGPGTRLTVT.